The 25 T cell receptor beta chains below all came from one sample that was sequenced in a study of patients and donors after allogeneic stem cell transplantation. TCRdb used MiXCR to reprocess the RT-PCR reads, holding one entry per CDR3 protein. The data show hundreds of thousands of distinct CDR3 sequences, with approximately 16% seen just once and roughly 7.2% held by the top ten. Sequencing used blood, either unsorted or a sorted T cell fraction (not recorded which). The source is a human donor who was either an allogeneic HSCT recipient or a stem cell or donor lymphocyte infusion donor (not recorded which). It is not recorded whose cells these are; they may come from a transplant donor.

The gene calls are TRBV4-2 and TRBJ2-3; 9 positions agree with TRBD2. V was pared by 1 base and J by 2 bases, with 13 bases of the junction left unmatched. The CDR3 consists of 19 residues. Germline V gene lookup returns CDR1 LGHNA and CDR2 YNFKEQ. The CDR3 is CASSQVFSSLAGFTDTQYF. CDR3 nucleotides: TGTGCCAGCAGCCAAGTTTTTTCATCCCTAGCGGGGTTCACAGATACGCAGTATTTT.

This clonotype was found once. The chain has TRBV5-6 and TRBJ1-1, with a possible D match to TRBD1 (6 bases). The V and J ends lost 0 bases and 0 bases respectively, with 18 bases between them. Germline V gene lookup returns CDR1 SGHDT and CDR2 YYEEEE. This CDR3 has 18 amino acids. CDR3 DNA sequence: TGTGCCAGCAGCTTGGCGTACCAGGGGACTTCGGTGAACACTGAAGCTTTCTTT. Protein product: CASSLAYQGTSVNTEAFF.

CDR3 residues: CASSRPQASQETQYF. The CDR3 bases are TGTGCCAGCAGTCGACCACAAGCTAGTCAAGAGACCCAGTACTTC. V usage is TRBV6-1 and J usage is TRBJ2-5; D gene ambiguous. Between the trimmed V and J ends, which lost 5 bases and 2 bases, there was a span of 15 bases. Germline CDR1 and CDR2: MNHNS and SASEGT. The CDR3 runs 15 residues.

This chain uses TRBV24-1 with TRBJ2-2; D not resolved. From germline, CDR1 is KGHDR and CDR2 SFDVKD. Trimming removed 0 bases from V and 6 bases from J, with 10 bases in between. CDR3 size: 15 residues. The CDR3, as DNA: TGTGCCACCAGTGATTTGGCCCTTGGGCCCGGGGAGCTGTTTTTT. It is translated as CATSDLALGPGELFF.

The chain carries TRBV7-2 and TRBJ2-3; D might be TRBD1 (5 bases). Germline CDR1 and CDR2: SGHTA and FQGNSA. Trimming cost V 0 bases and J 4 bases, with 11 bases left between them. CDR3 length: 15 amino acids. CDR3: CASSLADRGPDTQYF. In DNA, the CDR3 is TGTGCCAGCAGCTTAGCCGATAGGGGCCCAGATACGCAGTATTTT.

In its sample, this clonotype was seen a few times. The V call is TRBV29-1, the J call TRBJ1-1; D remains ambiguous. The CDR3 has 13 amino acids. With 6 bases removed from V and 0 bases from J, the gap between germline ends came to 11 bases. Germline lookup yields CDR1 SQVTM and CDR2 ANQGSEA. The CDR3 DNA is TGCAGCGTAAGTACCCTCATGAACACTGAAGCTTTCTTT. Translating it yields CSVSTLMNTEAFF.

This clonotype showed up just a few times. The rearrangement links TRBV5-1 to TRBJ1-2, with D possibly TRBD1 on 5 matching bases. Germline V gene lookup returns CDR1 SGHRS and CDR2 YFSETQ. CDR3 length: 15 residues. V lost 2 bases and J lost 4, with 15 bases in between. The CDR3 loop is CASSLTGTRPYGYTF. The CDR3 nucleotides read TGCGCCAGCAGCTTAACCGGGACCAGACCCTATGGCTACACCTTC. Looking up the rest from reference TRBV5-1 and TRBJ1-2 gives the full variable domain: KAGVTQTPRYLIKTRGQQVTLSCSPISGHRSVSWYQQTPGQGLQFLFEYFSETQRNKGNFPGRFSGRQFSNSRSEMNVSTLELGDSALYLCASSLTGTRPYGYTFGSGTRLTVV.

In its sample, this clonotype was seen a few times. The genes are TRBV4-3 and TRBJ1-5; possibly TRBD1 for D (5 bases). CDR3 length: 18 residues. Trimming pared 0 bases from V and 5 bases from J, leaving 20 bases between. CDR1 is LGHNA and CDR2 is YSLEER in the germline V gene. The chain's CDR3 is CASSQDPYPAGWDQPQHF. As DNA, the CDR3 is TGCGCCAGCAGCCAAGATCCTTACCCGGCAGGGTGGGATCAGCCCCAGCATTTT.

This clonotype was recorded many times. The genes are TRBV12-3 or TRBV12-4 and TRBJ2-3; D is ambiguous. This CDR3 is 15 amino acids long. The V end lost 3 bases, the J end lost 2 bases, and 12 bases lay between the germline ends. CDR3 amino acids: CASSFLASYTDTQYF. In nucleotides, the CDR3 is TGTGCCAGCAGTTTCTTGGCATCGTACACAGATACGCAGTATTTT.

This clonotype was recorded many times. The CDR3 loop is CASSLQGYGYTF. Here the CDR3 DNA reads TGTGCCAGCAGCCTACAGGGTTATGGCTACACCTTC. This sequence joins TRBV6-2 or TRBV6-3 and TRBJ1-2; D might be TRBD1 (6 bases). V was pared by 6 bases and J by 5 bases, with 10 bases between. There are 12 residues in the CDR3. The germline V gene encodes CDR1 MNHEY and CDR2 SVGEGT.

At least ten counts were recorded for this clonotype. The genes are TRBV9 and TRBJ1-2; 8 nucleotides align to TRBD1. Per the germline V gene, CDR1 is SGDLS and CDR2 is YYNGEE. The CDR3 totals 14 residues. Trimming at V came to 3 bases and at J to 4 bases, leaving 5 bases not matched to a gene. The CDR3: CASSAGQGGYGYTF. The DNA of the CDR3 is TGTGCCAGCAGCGCCGGACAGGGAGGCTATGGCTACACCTTC.

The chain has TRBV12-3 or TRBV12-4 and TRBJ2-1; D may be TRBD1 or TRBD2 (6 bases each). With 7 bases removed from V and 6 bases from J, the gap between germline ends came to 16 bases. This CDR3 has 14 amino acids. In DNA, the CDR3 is TGTGCCAGCACCAAAAGGGGGGCCAGCAATGAGCAGTTCTTC. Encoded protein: CASTKRGASNEQFF.

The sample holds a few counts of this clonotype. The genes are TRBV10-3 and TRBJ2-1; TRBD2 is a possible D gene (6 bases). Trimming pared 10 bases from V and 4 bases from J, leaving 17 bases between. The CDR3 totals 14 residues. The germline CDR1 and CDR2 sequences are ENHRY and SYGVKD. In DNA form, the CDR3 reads TGTGCCACCGAGGAGGGGAGCGGTTACAATGAGCAGTTCTTC. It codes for CATEEGSGYNEQFF.

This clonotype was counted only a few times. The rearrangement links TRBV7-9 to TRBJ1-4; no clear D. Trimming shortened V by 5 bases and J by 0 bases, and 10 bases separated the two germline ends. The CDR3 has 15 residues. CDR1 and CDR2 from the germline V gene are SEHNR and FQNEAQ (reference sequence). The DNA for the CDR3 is TGTGCCAGCAGCCCCCAGTTTGCAACTAATGAAAAACTGTTTTTT. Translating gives CASSPQFATNEKLFF.

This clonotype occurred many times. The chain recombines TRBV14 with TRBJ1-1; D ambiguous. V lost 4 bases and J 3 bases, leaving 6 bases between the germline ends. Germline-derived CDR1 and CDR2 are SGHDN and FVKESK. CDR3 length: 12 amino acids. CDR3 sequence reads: CASSRGYTEAFF. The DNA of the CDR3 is TGTGCCAGCAGCCGGGGATACACTGAAGCTTTCTTT.

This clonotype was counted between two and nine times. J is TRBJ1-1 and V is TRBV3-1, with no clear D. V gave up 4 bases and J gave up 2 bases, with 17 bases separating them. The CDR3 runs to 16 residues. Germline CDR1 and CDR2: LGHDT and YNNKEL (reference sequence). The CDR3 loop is CASSPPNYRFNTEAFF. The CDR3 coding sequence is TGTGCCAGCAGCCCACCTAATTACCGGTTTAACACTGAAGCTTTCTTT.

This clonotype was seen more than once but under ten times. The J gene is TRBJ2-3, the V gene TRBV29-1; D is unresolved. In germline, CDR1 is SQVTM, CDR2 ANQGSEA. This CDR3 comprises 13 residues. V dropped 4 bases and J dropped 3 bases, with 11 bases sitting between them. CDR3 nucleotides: TGCAGCGTTGTTCGGGCCGAAACAGATACGCAGTATTTT. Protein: CSVVRAETDTQYF.

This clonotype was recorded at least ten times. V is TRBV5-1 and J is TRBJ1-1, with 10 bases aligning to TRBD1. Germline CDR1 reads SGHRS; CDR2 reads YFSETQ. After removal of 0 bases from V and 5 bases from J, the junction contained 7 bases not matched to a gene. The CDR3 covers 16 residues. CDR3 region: CASSLAAPGQGTEAFF. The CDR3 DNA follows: TGCGCCAGCAGCTTGGCCGCGCCGGGACAGGGGACTGAAGCTTTCTTT.

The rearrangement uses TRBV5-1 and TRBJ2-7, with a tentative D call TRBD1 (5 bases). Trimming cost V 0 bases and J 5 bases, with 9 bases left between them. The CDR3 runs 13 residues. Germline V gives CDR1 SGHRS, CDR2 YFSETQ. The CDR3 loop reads CASSLDRPHEQYF. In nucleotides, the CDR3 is TGCGCCAGCAGCTTGGACAGGCCCCACGAGCAGTACTTC.

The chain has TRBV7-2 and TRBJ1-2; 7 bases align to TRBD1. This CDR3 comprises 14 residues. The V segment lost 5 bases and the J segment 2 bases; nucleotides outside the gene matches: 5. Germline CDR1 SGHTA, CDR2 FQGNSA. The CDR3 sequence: CASSKGQLNYGYTF. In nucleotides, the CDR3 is TGTGCCAGCAGCAAGGGACAGCTCAACTATGGCTACACCTTC.

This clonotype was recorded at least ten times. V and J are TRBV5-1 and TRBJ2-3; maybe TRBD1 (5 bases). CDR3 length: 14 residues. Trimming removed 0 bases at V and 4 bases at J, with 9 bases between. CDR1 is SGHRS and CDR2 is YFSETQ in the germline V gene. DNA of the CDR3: TGCGCCAGCAGCTTGGTAGGGGTTGCAGATACGCAGTATTTT. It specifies CASSLVGVADTQYF.

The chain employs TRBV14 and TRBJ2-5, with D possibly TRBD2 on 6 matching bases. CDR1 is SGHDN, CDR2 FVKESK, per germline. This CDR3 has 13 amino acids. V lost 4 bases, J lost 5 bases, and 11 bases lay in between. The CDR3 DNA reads TGTGCCAGCAGCCTCCCAAGCGGGGAGACCCAGTACTTC. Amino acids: CASSLPSGETQYF.

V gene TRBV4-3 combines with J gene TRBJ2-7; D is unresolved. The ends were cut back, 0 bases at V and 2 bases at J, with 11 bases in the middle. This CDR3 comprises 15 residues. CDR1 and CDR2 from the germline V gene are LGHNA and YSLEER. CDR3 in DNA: TGCGCCAGCAGCCAAGATAGTTCAGTCACCTACGAGCAGTACTTC. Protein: CASSQDSSVTYEQYF.

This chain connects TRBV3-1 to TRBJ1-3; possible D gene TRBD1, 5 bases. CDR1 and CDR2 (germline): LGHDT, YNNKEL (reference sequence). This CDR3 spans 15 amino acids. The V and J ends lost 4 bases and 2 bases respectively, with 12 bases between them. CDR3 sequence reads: CASSPPGRAGNTIYF. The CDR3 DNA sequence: TGTGCCAGCAGCCCCCCAGGGAGGGCTGGAAACACCATATATTTT. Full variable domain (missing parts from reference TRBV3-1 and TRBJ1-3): DTAVSQTPKYLVTQMGNDKSIKCEQNLGHDTMYWYKQDSKKFLKIMFSYNNKELIINETVPNRFSPKSPDKAHLNLHINSLELGDSAVYFCASSPPGRAGNTIYFGEGSWLTVV.

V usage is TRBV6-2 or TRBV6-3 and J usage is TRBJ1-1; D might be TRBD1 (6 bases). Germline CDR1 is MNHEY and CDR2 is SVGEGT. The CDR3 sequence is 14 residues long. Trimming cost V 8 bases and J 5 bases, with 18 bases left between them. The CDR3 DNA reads TGTGCCAGCCTGTTGGCCAGGGGTAAAACTGAAGCTTTCTTT. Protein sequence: CASLLARGKTEAFF.